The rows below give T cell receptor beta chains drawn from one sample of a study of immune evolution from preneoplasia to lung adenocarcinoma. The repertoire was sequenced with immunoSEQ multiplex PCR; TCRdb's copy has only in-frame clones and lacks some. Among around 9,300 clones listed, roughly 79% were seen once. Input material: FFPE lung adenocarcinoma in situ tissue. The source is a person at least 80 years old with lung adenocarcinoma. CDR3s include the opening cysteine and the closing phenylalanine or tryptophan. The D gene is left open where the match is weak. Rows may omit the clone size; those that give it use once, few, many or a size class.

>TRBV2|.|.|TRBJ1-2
CASSEAGYGYTF
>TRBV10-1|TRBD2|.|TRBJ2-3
CASPNESAGGITDTQYF
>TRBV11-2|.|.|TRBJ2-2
CASSLGQNTGELFF
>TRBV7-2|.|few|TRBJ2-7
CASSLEGTVGYEQYF
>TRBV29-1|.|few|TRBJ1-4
CSVSKQAVDGNEKLFF
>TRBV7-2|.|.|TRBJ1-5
CASSEVTVPGQPQHF
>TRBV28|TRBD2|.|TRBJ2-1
CASSTRGLAGYNEQFF
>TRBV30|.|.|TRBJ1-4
CAWTRGTNEKLFF
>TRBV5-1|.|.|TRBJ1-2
CASSDPGHQFYGYTF
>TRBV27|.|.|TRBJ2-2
CASTFSRGGELFF
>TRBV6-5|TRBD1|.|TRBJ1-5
CASSRQGLEPQHF
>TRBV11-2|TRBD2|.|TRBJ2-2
CASSSYWTSGVTGELFF
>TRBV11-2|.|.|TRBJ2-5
CASSLESETQYF
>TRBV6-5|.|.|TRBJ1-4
CASSPLGRYEKLFF
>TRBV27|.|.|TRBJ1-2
CASSEANRAGYTF
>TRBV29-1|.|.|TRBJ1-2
CSVEIHSEGGYTF
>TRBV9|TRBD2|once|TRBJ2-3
CASSVVGGVSTDTQYF
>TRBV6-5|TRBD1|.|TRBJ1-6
CASRYGQGDSPLHF
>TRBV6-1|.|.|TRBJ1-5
CASSEQGNQPQHF
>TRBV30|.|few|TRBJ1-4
CAWRQGDEKLFF
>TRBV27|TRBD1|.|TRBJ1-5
CASSVPTRDSRSEQPQHF
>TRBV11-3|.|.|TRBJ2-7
CASSLEQDDEQYF
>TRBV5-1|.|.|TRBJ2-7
CASRYQIDSDSYEQYF
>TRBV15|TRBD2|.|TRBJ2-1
CATSRSLAGGREQFF